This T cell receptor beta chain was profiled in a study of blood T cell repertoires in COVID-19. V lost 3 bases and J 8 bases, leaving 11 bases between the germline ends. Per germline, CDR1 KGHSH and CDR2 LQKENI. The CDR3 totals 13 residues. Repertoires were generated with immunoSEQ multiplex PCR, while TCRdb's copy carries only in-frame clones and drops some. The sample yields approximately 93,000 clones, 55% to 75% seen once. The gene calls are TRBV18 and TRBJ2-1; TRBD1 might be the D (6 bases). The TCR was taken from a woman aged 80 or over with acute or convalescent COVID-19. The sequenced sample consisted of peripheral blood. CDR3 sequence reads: CASSPKQGDEQFF. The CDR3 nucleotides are TGTGCCAGCTCACCGAAACAGGGTGATGAGCAGTTCTTC.